This TCR beta chain comes out of a study of regulatory T cells in long-lasting Graves disease. The CDR3 totals 14 residues. V shed 4 bases and J shed 6 bases, with 13 bases lying between them. Specified time point: newly diagnosed GD, antithyroid drugs for less than 3 months. Scientists built the TCR library using RNA that was extracted from PBMCs. Graves' disease diagnosis used American Thyroid Association guidelines. This clonotype was seen repeatedly, ten times or more. The authors built TCR beta libraries using iRepertoire HTBI primers and Arm-PCR of CDR3 regions. MiXCR was run by TCRdb on the multiplex PCR reads, yielding one entry per CDR3 protein. The table records over 500,000 distinct CDR3 sequences, roughly 16% of them present only once. These data also formed part of another study, on T cells in Graves' hyperthyroidism and ophthalmopathy. Per that study: The HTBI primer set served for first-round RT-PCR of the TCR CDR3.

The receptor comes from a young man with Graves disease. The chain recombines TRBV12-3 or TRBV12-4 with TRBJ1-5; tentative D call: TRBD1 (6 bases). The sample in question was peripheral blood mononuclear cells (PBMCs), obtained at new diagnosis, from a patient treated with antithyroid drugs. CDR3 residues: CASSSTGFLQPQHF. CDR3 coding DNA: TGTGCCAGCAGTTCGACAGGTTTTCTTCAGCCCCAGCATTTT.